The sequence of this T cell receptor (beta chain) was determined in a study of human T cells and chemical hapten exposure. Between the trimmed V and J ends, which lost 0 bases and 9 bases, there was a span of 9 bases. This CDR3 region has 13 residues. CDR1 MGHRA and CDR2 YSYEKL come from the germline V gene. This clonotype was picked up one time. This sequence may be a read error, since a much larger clone differs from it by one base. As for time point: patch test 3, about 24 weeks after DPC sensitization. Treatment described: therapeutic diphenylcyclopropenone sensitization with weekly scalp DPC. TCRdb analysed the RACE reads with MiXCR anew, one entry per CDR3 protein. This sample has roughly 130,000 distinct CDR3 sequences; approximately 11% occur once, and the top ten carry 2% to 2.5%.

The chain uses TRBV4-1 and TRBJ2-1; D ambiguous. Source: whole blood, taken in connection with sensitization to the hapten diphenylcyclopropenone (DPC). The origin of this receptor is a woman between 50 and 59 years old with alopecia areata. Some clones in this sample may be carry-over from other donors' samples. CDR3 sequence: CASSQDRRTEQFF. For the CDR3, the DNA is TGCGCCAGCAGCCAAGATCGGCGAACTGAGCAGTTCTTC.